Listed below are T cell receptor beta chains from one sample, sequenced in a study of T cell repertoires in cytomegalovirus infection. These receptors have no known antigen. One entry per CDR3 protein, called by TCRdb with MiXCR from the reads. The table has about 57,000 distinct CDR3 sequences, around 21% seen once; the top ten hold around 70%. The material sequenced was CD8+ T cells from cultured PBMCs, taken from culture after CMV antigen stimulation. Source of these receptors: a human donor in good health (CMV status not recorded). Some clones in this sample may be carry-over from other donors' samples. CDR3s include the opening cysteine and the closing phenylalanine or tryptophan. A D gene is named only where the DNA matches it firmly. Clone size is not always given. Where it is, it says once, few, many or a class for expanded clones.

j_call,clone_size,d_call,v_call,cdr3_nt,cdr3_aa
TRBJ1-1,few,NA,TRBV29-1,TGCAGCGTTGAAGAACTGGCCGGCATGAACACTGAAGCTTTCTTT,CSVEELAGMNTEAFF
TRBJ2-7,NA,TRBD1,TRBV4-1,TGCGCCAGCAGCCAAGATGGGGGACAGGGGTTTTCCGCCTACGAGCAGTACTTC,CASSQDGGQGFSAYEQYF
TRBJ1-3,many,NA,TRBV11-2,TGTGCCAGCACCCAAGGGACAATCGGAAACACCATATATTTT,CASTQGTIGNTIYF
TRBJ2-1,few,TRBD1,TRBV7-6,TGTGCCAGCAGCGGAGGGGGACAGGACAATGAGCAGTTCTTC,CASSGGGQDNEQFF
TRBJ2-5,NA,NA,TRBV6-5,TGTGCCAGCAGTTCAGGGGCCCCAATCTTCCAAGAGACCCAGTACTTC,CASSSGAPIFQETQYF
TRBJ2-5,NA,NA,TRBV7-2,TGTGCCAGCAGCTTAGGGGCTGGCAGCTTCCAAGAGACCCAGTACTTC,CASSLGAGSFQETQYF
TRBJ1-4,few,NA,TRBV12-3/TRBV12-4,TGTGCCAGCAGTCCCGGGGCTTACAATGAAAAACTGTTTTTT,CASSPGAYNEKLFF
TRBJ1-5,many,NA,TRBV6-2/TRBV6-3,TGTGCCAGCAGTCCCCAGACTCAGCCCCAGCATTTT,CASSPQTQPQHF
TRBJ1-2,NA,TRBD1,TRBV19,TGTGCCAGTACCGCCGTGGAACAGGGGGCCTTGGGCTACACCTTC,CASTAVEQGALGYTF
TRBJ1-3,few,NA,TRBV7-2,TGTGCCAGCAGCATAATGGTCGGTGGAAACACCATATATTTT,CASSIMVGGNTIYF
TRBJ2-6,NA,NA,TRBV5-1,TGCGCCAGCAGTTATCGGACAGCTGGGGCCAACGTCCTGACTTTC,CASSYRTAGANVLTF
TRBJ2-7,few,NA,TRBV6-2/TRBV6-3,TGTGCCAGCACCTATGTCGGGGGAGGCTACGAGCAGTACTTC,CASTYVGGGYEQYF
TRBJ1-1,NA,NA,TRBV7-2,TGTGCCAGCGGAAAAGACGGGACACGGGACACTGAAGCTTTCTTT,CASGKDGTRDTEAFF
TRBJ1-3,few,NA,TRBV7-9,TGTGCCAGCAGCTTAGGATTTGGGGCTGACGGGAGCTCTGGAAACACCATATATTTT,CASSLGFGADGSSGNTIYF
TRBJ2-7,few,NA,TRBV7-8,TGTGCCAGCAGCTTAGAGCGAAGGGCCTACGAGCAGTACTTC,CASSLERRAYEQYF
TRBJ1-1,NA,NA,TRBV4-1,TGCGCCAGCAGCCTGGCCAGCAGAACGACAACTGAAGCTTTCTTT,CASSLASRTTTEAFF
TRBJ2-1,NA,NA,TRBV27,TGTGCCAGCAGTTTAAACAGAGGGGAAGCCTACAATGAGCAGTTCTTC,CASSLNRGEAYNEQFF
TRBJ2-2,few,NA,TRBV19,TGTGCCAGTAGTATCAGCGGCGGGCAGAACACCGGGGAGCTGTTTTTT,CASSISGGQNTGELFF
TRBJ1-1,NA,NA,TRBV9,TGTGCCAGCAGCGGTCTCGGGGAGACTGAAGCTTTCTTT,CASSGLGETEAFF
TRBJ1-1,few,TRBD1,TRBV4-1,TGCGCCAGCAGCTTACGACAGGGGCGAATGAACACTGAAGCTTTCTTT,CASSLRQGRMNTEAFF
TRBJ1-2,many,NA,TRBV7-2,TGTGCCAGCAGCTTAGGGGCTAACTATGGCTACACCTTC,CASSLGANYGYTF
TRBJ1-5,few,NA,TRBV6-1,TGTGCCAGCAGTGAATTCCTCAGAAATAGCAATCAGCCCCAGCATTTT,CASSEFLRNSNQPQHF
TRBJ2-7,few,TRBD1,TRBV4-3,TGCGCCAGCAGCCAAGGTCCGACAGGGGCCGAACCCTACGAGCAGTACTTC,CASSQGPTGAEPYEQYF
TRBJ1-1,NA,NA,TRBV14,TGTGCCAGCAGTCCTTATTATACTGAAGCTTTCTTT,CASSPYYTEAFF
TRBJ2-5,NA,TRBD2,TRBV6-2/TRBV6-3,TGTGCCAGCAGTTACTCGACTAGCGGGGGGGAGACCCAGTACTTC,CASSYSTSGGETQYF
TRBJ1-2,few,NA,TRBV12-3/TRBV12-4,TGTGCCATCAACCCTGGATCGGACGGCTACACCTTC,CAINPGSDGYTF
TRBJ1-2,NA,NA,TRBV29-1,TGCAGCGTTGAAGGGGGCAGCGTCTATGGCTACACCTTC,CSVEGGSVYGYTF
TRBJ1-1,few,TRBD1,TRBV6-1,TGTGCCAGCAGAGATGACAGGGAGAACACTGAAGCTTTCTTT,CASRDDRENTEAFF
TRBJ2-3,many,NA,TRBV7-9,TGTGCCAGCAGCTTAGCGGGTTCGACAGATACGCAGTATTTT,CASSLAGSTDTQYF
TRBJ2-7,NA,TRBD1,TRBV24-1,TGTGCCACCAGTGAGTCCTCAGGACAGGGGGCTTACGAGCAGTACTTC,CATSESSGQGAYEQYF
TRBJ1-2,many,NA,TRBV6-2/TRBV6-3,TGTGCCAGCAGTCCGAGTACCTATGGCTACACCTTC,CASSPSTYGYTF
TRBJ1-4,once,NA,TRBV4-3,TGCGCCAGCAGCCAAGATGGAACAGCCCTTGAAAAACTGTTTTTT,CASSQDGTALEKLFF
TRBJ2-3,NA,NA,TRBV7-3,TGTGCCAGCAGCTTAACTTTTATTGGGGGCTCTAGCACAGATACGCAGTATTTT,CASSLTFIGGSSTDTQYF
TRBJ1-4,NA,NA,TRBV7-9,TGTGCCAGCAGCTTAGGGGGTCCCAAACTGTTTTTT,CASSLGGPKLFF
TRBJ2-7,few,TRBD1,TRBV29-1,TGCAGCACCCGGACAGGCGACCTCGAGCAGTACTTC,CSTRTGDLEQYF
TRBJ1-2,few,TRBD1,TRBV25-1,TGTGCCAGCAGTGAATGGATGGAGGGACAGACTAACTATGGCTACACCTTC,CASSEWMEGQTNYGYTF
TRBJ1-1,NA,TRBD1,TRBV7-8,TGTGCCAGCAGCTCTGAAAGACAGGGGCACACTGAAGCTTTCTTT,CASSSERQGHTEAFF
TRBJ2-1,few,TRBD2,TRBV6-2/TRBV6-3,TGTGCCGGCCAACTAGCGGGGGCCACAGATGAGCAGTTCTTC,CAGQLAGATDEQFF
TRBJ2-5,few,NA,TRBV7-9,TGTGCCAGCAGCCACCGGGACGGTGGTGAGACCCAGTACTTC,CASSHRDGGETQYF
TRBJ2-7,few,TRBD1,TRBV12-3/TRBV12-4,TGTGCCAGCAGTGGGACAGACTACGAGCAGTACTTC,CASSGTDYEQYF
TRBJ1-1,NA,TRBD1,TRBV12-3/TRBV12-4,TGTGCCAGCAGTACCGGGACAGCCTGGGGCACTGAAGCTTTCTTT,CASSTGTAWGTEAFF
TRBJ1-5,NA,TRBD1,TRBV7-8,TGTGCCAGCAGCTTAGAGGACAGGGGAAATCAGCCCCAGCATTTT,CASSLEDRGNQPQHF
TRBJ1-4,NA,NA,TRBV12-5,TGTGCTAGTGGTTTCGGGGGAGCAACTAATGAAAAACTGTTTTTT,CASGFGGATNEKLFF
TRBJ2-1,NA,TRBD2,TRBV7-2,TGTGCCAGCAGCCCAATTAGCGGGGGCAATTACAATGAGCAGTTCTTC,CASSPISGGNYNEQFF
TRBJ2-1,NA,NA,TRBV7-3,TGTGCCAGCAGCTCCCCAGGTAACAATGAGCAGTTCTTC,CASSSPGNNEQFF
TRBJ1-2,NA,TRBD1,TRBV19,TGTGCCAGTAGTATATACCCCGACAGGGGCGATGGCTACACCTTC,CASSIYPDRGDGYTF
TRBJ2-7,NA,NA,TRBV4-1,TGCGCCAGCAGCCAACCCACAGGGAGCTTTATCTACGAGCAGTACTTC,CASSQPTGSFIYEQYF
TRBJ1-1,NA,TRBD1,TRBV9,TGTGCCAGCAGCGTAGATCCACAGGGGAACTTCAACACTGAAGCTTTCTTT,CASSVDPQGNFNTEAFF
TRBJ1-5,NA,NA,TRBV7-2,TGTGCCAGCAGCTTAGCCCGGTGGCCCAATCAGCCCCAGCATTTT,CASSLARWPNQPQHF
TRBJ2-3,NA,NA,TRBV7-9,TGTGCCAGCAGCTTGAGTGGTAAGGAGAGCACAGATACGCAGTATTTT,CASSLSGKESTDTQYF
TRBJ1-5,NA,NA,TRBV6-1,TGTGCCAGCAGTACCCTTTGGACGGTTATGGAAAATCAGCCCCAGCATTTT,CASSTLWTVMENQPQHF
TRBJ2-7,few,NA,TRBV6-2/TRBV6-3,TGTGCCAGCAGTTACAAGACCGGGGACATCTCCTACGAGCAGTACTTC,CASSYKTGDISYEQYF
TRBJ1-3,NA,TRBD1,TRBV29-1,TGCAGCGTACAAATGGGACAGAACTCTGGAAACACCATATATTTT,CSVQMGQNSGNTIYF
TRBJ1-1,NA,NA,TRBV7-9,TGTGCCAGCAGCTTAGCGACGGGGAGGAGAGCTGAAGCTTTCTTT,CASSLATGRRAEAFF
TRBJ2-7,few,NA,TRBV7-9,TGTGCCAGCAGTCCCCGGGACGGAATCTACGAGCAGTACTTC,CASSPRDGIYEQYF
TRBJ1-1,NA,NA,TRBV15,TGTGCCACCAGCAGAGATAACCCCCTGGAGGGGACCCAGAACACTGAAGCTTTCTTT,CATSRDNPLEGTQNTEAFF
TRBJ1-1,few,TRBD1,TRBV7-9,TGTGCCAGCAGCTTACCCCTCACTACGGACAGGGGGCCGAGCACTGAAGCTTTCTTT,CASSLPLTTDRGPSTEAFF
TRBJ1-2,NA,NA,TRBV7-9,TGTGCCAGCAGCTTAGCTCAGTATGGCTACACCTTC,CASSLAQYGYTF
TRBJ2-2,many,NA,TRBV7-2,TGTGCCAGCAGCTTATACGGCAACACCGGGGAGCTGTTTTTT,CASSLYGNTGELFF
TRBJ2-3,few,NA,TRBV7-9,TGTGCCAGCAAACCCGCGAGTGGGGAAAGCACAGATACGCAGTATTTT,CASKPASGESTDTQYF